Sequencing of this T cell receptor (beta chain) was carried out in a study of regulatory T cells in long-lasting Graves disease (dated by TCRdb to the early 2020s). Context from the whole study: Antithyroid drugs had been taken for less than 3 months by newly diagnosed Graves' disease patients. Persistent Graves' disease patients were compared with newly diagnosed Graves' disease patients by peripheral blood TCR sequencing and RNA sequencing. The study was conducted in China and was registered as a clinical trial. A total of about 33 samples underwent TCR sequencing, from about 13 patients with persistent Graves' disease and 20 patients with newly diagnosed Graves' disease.

According to the study, the label for this sample's time point signals: newly diagnosed GD, antithyroid drugs for less than 3 months. For both TCR sequencing and RNA sequencing, RNA was extracted from PBMCs using TRIzol. The diagnosis of Graves' disease was made according to American Thyroid Association guidelines. Patients for the study were recruited at an endocrinology department in Xi'an, China. Each patient gave about 9.1 milliliters of peripheral blood, collected in an EDTA anticoagulant tube. Ficoll Paque Plus density gradient separation was used to isolate PBMCs, and no further T cell sorting was done. An Agilent 2100 Bioanalyzer and agarose gel were used to check RNA quality, while a NanoDrop 2000 measured RNA concentration. Libraries were made using multiplex PCR. The reads were generated on an Illumina HiSeq 4000. CDR3 regions were amplified by Arm-PCR with iRepertoire HTBI primers to construct TCR beta libraries. Before sequencing, the PCR products went through gel purification. From the authors' description of their analysis: A total of fewer than 70 TRBV and under 15 TRBJ segments were identified across samples and were used for gene usage analysis of CDR3 amino acid clonotypes. COPE and FqMerger were used to merge filtered high-quality paired reads into contigs. Contigs were aligned with BLAST to IMGT TRBV, TRBD and TRBJ reference genes, and CDR3 was defined per IMGT. Any clonotype with a frequency above 0.1% was counted as a highly expanded clone. Shannon entropy served as the measure of repertoire diversity, while the Gini coefficient captured V-J evenness. A clonotype was considered public if more than one individual shared it. The public reads were run again by TCRdb, first through fastp at Q25 and then through MiXCR, and only productive beta chains were kept. Each CDR3 protein appears once, grouped with its most common genes and DNA. The V and J calls were determined by TCRdb, not by the authors. The table for this sample lists some 400,000 distinct CDR3 sequences; around 14% of them were counted only once. The top ten hold 16% of the sample.

Results the study describes overall, beyond this receptor: Sequencing and analysis were restricted to the TCR beta chain. Persistent patients shared more public clonotypes among themselves (around 2,500) than newly diagnosed patients did (roughly 910). The authors acknowledged the small sample size as a limitation that may reduce accuracy. Because the primary lesion, thyroid tissue, could not be accessed, the study looked at peripheral blood alone. TRBV28, TRBJ1-2 and TRBJ2-5 were preferentially used in persistent disease, while TRBV20-1 and TRBJ2-1 were favored in newly diagnosed disease. Lower TCR Shannon entropy and fewer highly expanded clones were observed in persistent Graves' disease patients than in newly diagnosed patients, which suggested clonal expansion.

This clonotype has only a few counts. What this receptor recognizes is not known. The missing conserved phenylalanine or tryptophan at the end of this CDR3 makes a read error likely. CDR1 and CDR2 (MNHNS, SASEGT) derive from the germline V gene. The CDR3 has 15 amino acids, counting both end residues. Just the 45-base CDR3 DNA is kept, in frame starting at base 1. Between the V and J ends, shortened by 5 bases and 2 bases respectively, the junction contains 13 bases. Separately, the same data were catalogued under a study of T cells in Graves' hyperthyroidism and ophthalmopathy. The second study's paper adds: Stable Graves' hyperthyroidism was defined as the absence of progression to ophthalmopathy over 18 months of follow-up. Hyperthyroidism patients were aged 18 to 65 years and newly diagnosed, with disease duration of less than 2 months. The study excluded patients with uncontrolled infections, other autoimmune diseases, pregnancy or lactation. Diagnoses were based on clinical symptoms, serum thyroxine and TRAb, thyroid ultrasound and orbital computed tomography. For the first round of RT-PCR on the TCR CDR3, the HTBI primer set was used together with the Qiagen OneStep RT-PCR kit. Most expanded thyroid clonotypes (frequency above 0.001) were also found in blood, which suggests that blood repertoires may mirror thyroid immune responses. A model built on a 13 V-J signature distinguished ophthalmopathy from stable hyperthyroidism, reaching roughly 88% sensitivity and around 81% specificity in cross-validation and 80%/75% in testing. In validation, the model predicted progression to ophthalmopathy with approximately 69% sensitivity and less than 80% specificity, a median of around six months before onset. To identify distinguishing TCR V-J signatures, a discovery cohort of around 100 patients was used, comprising fewer than 45 with Graves' ophthalmopathy and under 60 with stable Graves' hyperthyroidism. Whether ophthalmopathy could be predicted prospectively was tested in an independent validation cohort made up of 18 to 20 hyperthyroidism patients plus 17 patients who later progressed to ophthalmopathy. The roughly 100 discovery patients were randomly divided into training and test sets at a 7:3 ratio. Thyroid tissue and blood T-cell repertoires from six Graves' hyperthyroidism patients were also compared in the study. After sampling, hyperthyroidism patients received methimazole starting at 30 mg daily, and ophthalmopathy patients received high-dose intravenous methylprednisolone. Libraries were constructed in a second round of multiplex PCR, after which size selection and purification were performed. The libraries were sequenced on an Illumina HiSeq2000 using paired-end 100 bp reads. SOAPnuke was used to process the raw data, removing reads that contained adapters or uncalled bases, had a mean Phred below 15, or lacked an exact match to the constant primer or identifier. COPE v1.2.5 was used to merge the high-quality paired reads, and each unique nucleotide sequence was defined as a clonotype. MiTCR v1.1 was used to align clonotypes to the IMGT TRBV, TRBD and TRBJ reference segments. The analysis included only V-J combinations with a frequency above 0.0001, which together covered approximately 99% of the repertoires. A TCS score was defined as the ratio of F50 (clonal expansion) to E x V (chaos), with BLOSUM62-based TCRdist applied between CDR3 peptides within each V-J. Welch's t-statistics and random forest reduced approximately 520 V-J features to 10 to 15, which were used in a naive Bayes classifier (R e1071). No statistical method was used to set the sample size in advance, and investigators knew the group allocation. The paper describes TCR Vbeta CDR3 sequencing of around 140 peripheral blood samples, made up of some 40 ophthalmopathy patients, roughly 72 hyperthyroidism patients and 17 progressor patients.

The V and J genes are TRBV6-1 and TRBJ1-5, with TRBD1 as a weak D call on 6 bases. The sample in question was peripheral blood mononuclear cells (PBMCs), obtained at new diagnosis, from a patient treated with antithyroid drugs. This TCR was sampled from a woman younger than 45 with Graves disease. Donor details come from another sample of the same person, matched by shared clones. The bases are TGTGCCAGCAGTCAAAGACAGGATCGCAATCAGCCCCAGCATCTT. Protein translation: CASSQRQDRNQPQHL.